The 23 T cell receptor beta chains below all came from one sample that was sequenced in a study of shared clonotypes between healthy human individuals. The repertoire was sequenced with immunoSEQ multiplex PCR; TCRdb's copy has only in-frame clones and lacks some. The sample has around 2.1 million clones, around 93% seen once; the top ten hold 1.5% to 2%. It was CD45RO-negative cells, positively selected for CCR7, that made up naive CD8 cells, with terminally differentiated effector memory CD45RA+ cells excluded. The material sequenced was naive CD8+ T cells from PBMCs. Every receptor here comes from a man younger than 35 in good health. Some clones in this sample may be carry-over from other donors' samples.

This clone was observed once. The J gene is TRBJ2-5, the V gene TRBV5-6, with 8 bases matching TRBD2. The CDR3 has 16 residues. J gave up 3 bases and V 0 bases, and 7 bases lay outside the gene matches. Germline loops: CDR1 SGHDT, CDR2 YYEEEE. CDR3 nucleotide sequence: TGTGCCAGCAGCTTGGCAAGCGGGAGTGGAGAAGAGACCCAGTACTTC. It specifies CASSLASGSGEETQYF.

To note about this clone: Other DNA sequences in the same sample also yield this CDR3. The chain links TRBV27 to TRBJ2-7, with 8 bases identical to TRBD1. Germline CDR1 reads MNHEY; CDR2 reads SMNVEV (reference sequence). The CDR3 runs to 13 residues. Germline trimming cut 4 bases from V and 4 bases from J; bases unmatched to any gene: 3. CDR3 sequence: CASSSGQGYEQYF. The CDR3 nucleotides are TGTGCCAGCAGTTCCGGACAGGGTTACGAGCAGTACTTC.

The chain recombines TRBV6-5 with TRBJ2-7; maybe TRBD2 (6 bases). The V end was cut by 6 bases, the J end by 3 bases, with 15 bases between. This CDR3 comprises 14 residues. Germline V lookup: CDR1 MNHEY, CDR2 SVGAGI. The chain's CDR3 is CASSPFMGGYEQYF. Here the CDR3 DNA reads TGTGCCAGCAGCCCATTTATGGGGGGCTACGAGCAGTACTTC.

V gene TRBV6-6 combines with J gene TRBJ2-7; D call uncertain. There are 13 residues in the CDR3. Deletions cut 0 bases from V and 6 bases from J, with 9 bases between. Germline V gene lookup returns CDR1 MNHNY and CDR2 SVGAGI (reference sequence). The CDR3 reads CASSYSLDSEQYF. The CDR3 coding sequence is TGTGCCAGCAGTTACTCGCTCGACTCCGAGCAGTACTTC.

The chain has TRBV5-1 and TRBJ2-2; TRBD2 might be the D (5 bases). Germline CDR1 SGHRS, CDR2 YFSETQ. V shed 3 bases and J shed 2 bases, with 14 bases lying between them. The CDR3 covers 16 residues. Here the CDR3 reads CASSYAPGINTGELFF. CDR3 nucleotides: TGCGCCAGCAGCTACGCACCCGGGATAAACACCGGGGAGCTGTTTTTT.

The gene calls are TRBV15 and TRBJ2-2; 10 positions match TRBD1. J gave up 6 bases and V 5 bases, and 9 bases lay outside the gene matches. Germline loops: CDR1 LNHNV, CDR2 YYDKDF (reference sequence). The CDR3 consists of 16 residues. CDR3 in DNA: TGTGCCACCAGCGGCCGGGACAGGGGAATGCCCGGGGAGCTGTTTTTT. It encodes CATSGRDRGMPGELFF.

This clone was observed a handful of times. The chain uses TRBV27 and TRBJ1-5, with D possibly matching TRBD1 (5 bases). The CDR3 loop spans 15 amino acids. Trimming removed 0 bases at V and 6 bases at J, with 12 bases between. Per germline, CDR1 MNHEY and CDR2 SMNVEV (reference sequence). In nucleotides, the CDR3 is TGTGCCAGCAGTTTATCGTGGGGGGTTGGTCAGCCCCAGCATTTT. Amino acids: CASSLSWGVGQPQHF.

This chain connects TRBV2 to TRBJ2-6; perhaps TRBD1 as D (6 bases). V was cut by 3 bases and J by 0 bases, with 9 bases left in between. Per the germline V gene, CDR1 is SNHLY and CDR2 is FYNNEI. This CDR3 is built from 16 residues. The CDR3 sequence is CASSDSRGSGANVLTF. CDR3 DNA: TGTGCCAGCAGTGATTCCAGGGGCTCTGGGGCCAACGTCCTGACTTTC.

This chain joins TRBV7-9 and TRBJ2-1; TRBD2 agrees at 7 bases. CDR3 length equals 17 residues. With 5 bases clipped from V and 5 bases from J, the junction kept 15 bases outside the gene matches. Per the germline V gene, CDR1 is SEHNR and CDR2 is FQNEAQ (reference sequence). The CDR3 protein is CASSAPPAQRGHNEQFF. The CDR3 DNA sequence: TGTGCCAGCAGCGCGCCCCCAGCCCAGCGGGGACACAATGAGCAGTTCTTC.

The genes are TRBV27 and TRBJ2-5; D is tentatively TRBD1 or TRBD2 (5 bases each). This CDR3 has 14 amino acids. Trimming pared 5 bases from V and 7 bases from J, leaving 17 bases between. CDR1 MNHEY and CDR2 SMNVEV come from the germline V gene (reference sequence). Here the CDR3 reads CASSVGEPPGTQYF. CDR3 DNA: TGTGCCAGCAGTGTGGGGGAGCCGCCGGGGACCCAGTACTTC.

The chain carries TRBV27 and TRBJ2-1; a possible D gene is TRBD2 (6 bases). V gave up 7 bases and J gave up 2 bases, with 15 bases separating them. CDR1 is MNHEY, CDR2 SMNVEV, per germline (reference sequence). The CDR3 extends over 15 amino acids. Written as DNA, the CDR3 is TGTGCCAGCACCCTTGGCGGGAACACCTACAATGAGCAGTTCTTC. This translates into CASTLGGNTYNEQFF.

This clone turned up a few times. This rearrangement joins TRBV10-3 to TRBJ1-2; 8 bases fit TRBD1. After removal of 10 bases from V and 3 bases from J, the junction contained 7 bases not matched to a gene. The V gene's germline CDR1 is ENHRY and CDR2 SYGVKD. The CDR3 consists of 13 residues. The CDR3 DNA is TGTGCCACGCGAGACAGGGGAGACTATGGCTACACCTTC. Translated, it gives CATRDRGDYGYTF.

Concerning this clone: Other DNA sequences in this sample translate to the same CDR3. The chain links TRBV6-5 to TRBJ1-1; no definite D call. Germline V gene sequence: CDR1 MNHEY, CDR2 SVGAGI. Trimming cost V 3 bases and J 0 bases, with 8 bases left between them. This CDR3 has 14 residues. CDR3 in DNA: TGTGCCAGCAGTTATGGAGGGATGAACACTGAAGCTTTCTTT. Amino acids: CASSYGGMNTEAFF.

The DNA of the CDR3 is TGTGCCAGCAGCCGGACTAGCGGGAACCACAATGAGCAGTTCTTC. Its protein product is CASSRTSGNHNEQFF. J is TRBJ2-1 and V is TRBV4-2, with 12 bases matching TRBD2. The V and J ends lost 4 bases and 5 bases, in that order; junction bases with no gene match: 3. Germline V gene sequence: CDR1 LGHNA, CDR2 YNFKEQ. The CDR3 contains 15 residues.

The chain is built from TRBV19 and TRBJ1-1; D is ambiguous. The CDR3 is 13 residues long. V lost 7 bases to trimming and J lost 2 bases, with 11 bases between them. Germline V lookup: CDR1 LNHDA, CDR2 SQIVND (reference sequence). CDR3 residues: CASTGDGNTEAFF. The CDR3 nucleotides read TGTGCCAGTACCGGTGACGGAAACACTGAAGCTTTCTTT.

V and J are TRBV5-1 and TRBJ2-2; a possible D gene is TRBD2 (6 bases). Germline values: CDR1 SGHRS, CDR2 YFSETQ. Between the trimmed V and J ends, which lost 6 bases and 0 bases, there was a span of 18 bases. This CDR3 is 17 amino acids long. In DNA form, the CDR3 reads TGCGCCAGCATAGGAGCGGGCATACAGCCGAACACCGGGGAGCTGTTTTTT. Translation: CASIGAGIQPNTGELFF.

CDR3 DNA: TGTGCCAGCAGTTACCGGAAGGGTCCGGGACAGCTCCCAGATACGCAGTATTTT. It specifies CASSYRKGPGQLPDTQYF. The chain uses TRBV6-8 and TRBJ2-3, with TRBD1 matching over 7 bases. The CDR3 runs to 18 residues. The ends lost 2 bases at V and 4 bases at J; junction bases unmatched: 15. Germline CDR1 and CDR2: MNHGY and SAAAGT.

The gene calls are TRBV27 and TRBJ2-7, with D perhaps TRBD1 or TRBD2 (5 bases each). This CDR3 contains 15 residues. Germline CDR1 MNHEY, CDR2 SMNVEV (reference sequence). V was shortened by 0 bases and J by 4 bases, with 13 bases between the two germline ends. CDR3 sequence reads: CASSLSGVGAYEQYF. CDR3 bases: TGTGCCAGCAGTTTATCGGGAGTAGGGGCTTACGAGCAGTACTTC.

The chain combines TRBV10-3 with TRBJ2-7, with 8 bases that match TRBD2. This CDR3 has 16 amino acids. Trimming cost V 3 bases and J 3 bases; bases outside gene matches: 10. CDR1 and CDR2 (germline): ENHRY, SYGVKD. The CDR3 protein is CAISDLGAGGFYEQYF. Here the CDR3 DNA reads TGTGCCATCAGTGACCTCGGCGCGGGAGGCTTCTACGAGCAGTACTTC.

V is TRBV7-9 and J is TRBJ2-1; 7 bases line up with TRBD1. The CDR3 extends over 17 amino acids. V trimming: 5 bases; J trimming: 0 bases; junction bases outside the gene matches: 10. Germline CDR1 and CDR2: SEHNR and FQNEAQ (reference sequence). CDR3 nucleotide sequence: TGTGCCAGCAGCCAAGCACAGGGGCCCAGCTCCTACAATGAGCAGTTCTTC. The encoded protein is CASSQAQGPSSYNEQFF. The full variable domain, completed using reference TRBV7-9 and TRBJ2-1, is DTGVSQNPRHKITKRGQNVTFRCDPISEHNRLYWYRQTLGQGPEFLTYFQNEAQLEKSRLLSDRFSAERPKGSFSTLEIQRTEQGDSAMYLCASSQAQGPSSYNEQFFGPGTRLTVL.

The CDR3 DNA reads TGTGCCAGCAGACTCGACAGGGACTCTTATAGCAATCAGCCCCAGCATTTT. It encodes CASRLDRDSYSNQPQHF. The gene calls are TRBV28 and TRBJ1-5; 7 nucleotides line up with TRBD1. Trimming took 6 bases from V and 0 from J; bases not matched to a gene: 11. The CDR3 totals 17 residues. Germline V gene data show CDR1 as MDHEN and CDR2 as SYDVKM.

V gene TRBV10-2 combines with J gene TRBJ2-7, with a tentative D call TRBD1 (7 bases). Per the germline V gene, CDR1 is WSHSY and CDR2 is SAAADI. The CDR3 has 13 residues. V shed 6 bases and J shed 2 bases, with 11 bases lying between them. CDR3 in amino acids: CASRAGQTYEQYF. For the CDR3, the DNA is TGCGCCAGCAGGGCGGGACAGACCTACGAGCAGTACTTC.

The chain couples TRBV6-1 to TRBJ2-3; 12 nucleotides match TRBD2. The V segment lost 3 bases and the J segment 3 bases; nucleotides outside the gene matches: 4. The CDR3 is 16 amino acids. CDR1 and CDR2 from the germline V gene are MNHNS and SASEGT. This CDR3 is CASSEFGLAGTDTQYF. CDR3 DNA sequence: TGTGCCAGCAGTGAGTTCGGACTAGCGGGGACAGATACGCAGTATTTT.